The rows below give T cell receptor beta chains drawn from one sample of a study of cytomegalovirus exposure and HLA in healthy donors. The protocol was immunoSEQ multiplex PCR, while the TCRdb copy is restricted to in-frame clones and leaves out a portion. The table lists around 100,000 clones, approximately 70% of them singletons. The sequenced sample consisted of PBMCs. These receptors were collected from a woman aged 25-40 years in good health and CMV-seronegative. Both conserved end residues are part of each CDR3. The D gene is left open where the match is weak. Clone size, where shown, is once, few, many, or a class for clones that have expanded.

J gene,D gene,V gene,clone size,CDR3 protein,CDR3 DNA
TRBJ1-3,TRBD1,TRBV4-1,few,CASSQGFEGASGNTIYF,TGCGCCAGCAGCCAAGGATTTGAGGGGGCGTCTGGAAACACCATATATTTT
TRBJ1-5,NA,TRBV2,NA,CASSFTPDQPQHF,TGTGCCAGCAGCTTCACACCAGATCAGCCCCAGCATTTT
TRBJ1-1,NA,TRBV30,NA,CAWSVWTMDTEAFF,TGTGCCTGGAGTGTCTGGACAATGGACACTGAAGCTTTCTTT
TRBJ2-1,NA,TRBV7-9,NA,CASTLTRGRDEQFF,TGTGCCAGCACCCTAACGAGGGGGAGGGACGAGCAGTTCTTC
TRBJ1-1,TRBD1,TRBV30,NA,CAWRGQGFTEAFF,TGTGCCTGGAGGGGACAGGGGTTCACTGAAGCTTTCTTT
TRBJ1-2,TRBD1,TRBV6-4,NA,CASSPGQGINYGYTF,TGTGCCAGCAGTCCAGGACAGGGAATCAACTATGGCTACACCTTC
TRBJ2-1,TRBD1,TRBV6-5,NA,CASSYSRGQGADEQFF,TGTGCCAGCAGTTACTCGAGAGGGCAGGGGGCCGATGAGCAGTTCTTC
TRBJ1-1,NA,TRBV29-1,NA,CSVGGVAGRATEAFF,TGCAGCGTTGGAGGGGTGGCAGGGAGGGCGACTGAAGCTTTCTTT
TRBJ2-7,NA,TRBV5-6,NA,CASSLRGTLSYEQYF,TGTGCCAGCAGCTTGCGCGGGACTCTCTCTTACGAGCAGTACTTC
TRBJ2-5,TRBD1,TRBV9,NA,CASNRQGTQETQYF,TGTGCCAGCAACCGACAGGGCACCCAAGAGACCCAGTACTTC
TRBJ1-1,NA,TRBV19,NA,CASSQAGNTEAFF,TGTGCCAGTAGTCAGGCGGGGAACACTGAAGCTTTCTTT
TRBJ1-1,TRBD1,TRBV25-1,NA,CASIDRVNTEAFF,TGTGCCAGCATCGACAGGGTAAACACTGAAGCTTTCTTT
TRBJ1-1,NA,TRBV30,NA,CAWSDYRAGRTEAFF,TGTGCCTGGAGTGACTACAGGGCGGGTCGGACTGAAGCTTTCTTT
TRBJ1-2,NA,TRBV9,NA,CASSVVSGTNGYTF,TGTGCCAGCAGCGTAGTATCAGGGACTAATGGCTACACCTTC
TRBJ1-2,NA,TRBV9,NA,CASSVGGGTFIYGYTF,TGTGCCAGCAGCGTAGGGGGGGGTACGTTTATTTATGGCTACACCTTC
TRBJ2-5,TRBD2,TRBV9,NA,CASSGWRGGGGETQYF,TGTGCCAGCAGCGGCTGGCGGGGGGGCGGGGGAGAGACCCAGTACTTC
TRBJ1-2,TRBD1,TRBV10-3,NA,CAISESGTAYGYTF,TGTGCCATCAGTGAGTCGGGGACAGCCTATGGCTACACCTTC
TRBJ2-1,TRBD2,TRBV30,NA,CAWTLRAGEYNEQFF,TGTGCCTGGACTCTACGGGCGGGGGAGTACAATGAGCAGTTCTTC
TRBJ1-1,TRBD1,TRBV30,NA,CAWSVGGQGKAFF,TGTGCCTGGAGTGTGGGGGGACAGGGGAAAGCTTTCTTT
TRBJ2-1,TRBD2,TRBV2,NA,CASSLLAEINEQFF,TGTGCCAGCAGCTTACTAGCGGAGATAAATGAGCAGTTCTTC
TRBJ2-7,NA,TRBV19,NA,CASSPGPTYEQYF,TGTGCCAGTAGTCCAGGGCCCACCTACGAGCAGTACTTC
TRBJ1-5,TRBD1,TRBV14,NA,CASSQGTGPAQPQHF,TGTGCCAGCAGCCAAGGGACAGGGCCGGCTCAGCCCCAGCATTTT
TRBJ2-1,TRBD2,TRBV7-8,NA,CASSRTSGSEQFF,TGTGCCAGCAGCCGAACTAGCGGATCCGAGCAGTTCTTC
TRBJ1-3,TRBD1,TRBV18,NA,CASSPPGQGLNTIYF,TGTGCCAGCTCACCCCCGGGACAGGGTCTAAACACCATATATTTT
TRBJ1-2,NA,TRBV7-2,NA,CASSPRARGGYTF,TGTGCCAGCAGCCCACGCGCCAGGGGCGGCTACACCTTC
TRBJ2-5,NA,TRBV19,NA,CASSLDSQETQYF,TGTGCCAGTAGTCTGGACAGTCAAGAGACCCAGTACTTC
TRBJ1-1,NA,TRBV27,once,CASSLSGTIFTEAFF,TGTGCCAGCAGTTTATCCGGGACAATTTTCACTGAAGCTTTCTTT
TRBJ1-2,TRBD1,TRBV7-8,NA,CASSSQGAVGGYTF,TGTGCCAGCAGCTCCCAGGGGGCTGTAGGTGGCTACACCTTC
TRBJ1-5,NA,TRBV7-2,few,CASSLTPIWSRNQPQHF,TGTGCCAGCAGCTTAACCCCAATTTGGAGTCGGAATCAGCCCCAGCATTTT
TRBJ2-7,NA,TRBV9,NA,CASSVEWTGYEQYF,TGTGCCAGCAGCGTAGAGTGGACGGGGTACGAGCAGTACTTC
TRBJ2-5,TRBD2,TRBV5-1,NA,CASSLVLAGGQETQYF,TGCGCCAGCAGCTTGGTGCTAGCGGGGGGCCAAGAGACCCAGTACTTC
TRBJ2-3,NA,TRBV21-1,once,CASSKSNPQTGASTDTQYF,TGTGCCAGCAGCAAAAGCAATCCACAGACAGGGGCGAGCACAGATACGCAGTATTTT
TRBJ1-1,NA,TRBV7-3,NA,CASSPRRTVEAFF,TGTGCCAGCAGCCCTCGGAGGACCGTAGAAGCTTTCTTT
TRBJ1-2,TRBD1,TRBV18,NA,CASSPQGRRDSDYGYTF,TGTGCCAGCTCACCTCAAGGGCGCCGGGACAGCGACTATGGCTACACCTTC
TRBJ1-1,TRBD1,TRBV6-5,NA,CASRGQINTEAFF,TGTGCCAGCAGGGGACAGATAAACACTGAAGCTTTCTTT
TRBJ2-3,TRBD2,TRBV5-1,NA,CASSLSGNTDTQYF,TGCGCCAGCAGCCTTAGCGGGAACACAGATACGCAGTATTTT
TRBJ1-2,TRBD1,TRBV28,NA,CASSGLYRGDYGYTF,TGTGCCAGCAGTGGACTCTACAGGGGAGACTATGGCTACACCTTC
TRBJ2-1,NA,TRBV28,NA,CASSLRQAQFF,TGTGCCAGCAGTTTACGGCAGGCCCAGTTCTTC
TRBJ1-1,TRBD1,TRBV13,NA,CASSLGDREYTEAFF,TGTGCCAGCAGCTTAGGGGACAGGGAGTACACTGAAGCTTTCTTT
TRBJ1-3,NA,TRBV7-9,few,CASSLASVEGNTIYF,TGTGCCAGCAGCTTAGCAAGCGTAGAAGGAAACACCATATATTTT